The 30 T cell receptor beta chains presented below share a single source sample, sequenced in a study of cytomegalovirus exposure and HLA in healthy donors. PCR primers comprised 60 Vbeta and 13 Jbeta primers. Assay: immunoSEQ multiplex PCR; the TCRdb copy retains only in-frame clones and omits some. The sample has around 200,000 clones; about three quarters are singletons. The sample comprised PBMCs. These receptors were taken from a woman between 55 and 75 years old in good health and CMV-seropositive.

The chain combines TRBV11-3 with TRBJ2-6, with a tentative D call TRBD2 (6 bases). The V end was cut by 5 bases, the J end by 2 bases, with 16 bases between. This CDR3 has 17 residues. The germline V gene encodes CDR1 SGHNT and CDR2 YENEEA. CDR3 nucleotide sequence: TGTGCCAGCAGCCCTCCCGTGGAGGGAGCTGGGGCCAACGTCCTGACTTTC. Its protein product is CASSPPVEGAGANVLTF.

J is TRBJ2-1 and V is TRBV19; 8 bases line up with TRBD2. Per germline, CDR1 LNHDA and CDR2 SQIVND (reference sequence). The CDR3 is made up of 17 amino acids. The V and J ends lost 7 bases and 1 base, in that order; junction bases with no gene match: 12. The CDR3 here is CASTDNPGLGSYNEQFF. The CDR3 coding sequence is TGTGCCAGTACCGATAACCCGGGACTAGGGTCCTACAATGAGCAGTTCTTC.

The rearrangement uses TRBV10-3 and TRBJ1-5, with TRBD1 matching 8 bases. The germline CDR1 and CDR2 sequences are ENHRY and SYGVKD. CDR3 length: 15 residues. With V trimmed by 10 bases and J by 0 bases, 8 bases remained unmatched. In DNA form, the CDR3 reads TGTGCCACCCGCCCGGACAGGGCTAGCAATCAGCCCCAGCATTTT. It translates to CATRPDRASNQPQHF.

The J gene is TRBJ1-1, the V gene TRBV4-1; D is possibly TRBD1 (6 bases). The germline V gene has CDR1 MGHRA and CDR2 YSYEKL. The CDR3 has 16 residues. Trimming removed 0 bases from V and 0 bases from J, with 11 bases in between. CDR3 nucleotide sequence: TGCGCCAGCAGCCAAGATGCAGGGGCTATGAACACTGAAGCTTTCTTT. Protein sequence: CASSQDAGAMNTEAFF.

The chain recombines TRBV5-1 with TRBJ1-1; no clear D gene. This CDR3 comprises 12 residues. The V gene's germline CDR1 is SGHRS and CDR2 YFSETQ. V lost 5 bases to trimming and J lost 1 base, with 6 bases between them. The CDR3 sequence: CASSRGNTEAFF. CDR3 nucleotide sequence: TGCGCCAGCAGTCGCGGGAACACTGAAGCTTTCTTT.

This clone has only a few counts. The rearrangement links TRBV28 to TRBJ1-5, with 8 bases fitting TRBD1. The CDR3 contains 15 residues. CDR1 is MDHEN and CDR2 is SYDVKM in the germline V gene. Trimming cost V 3 bases and J 6 bases; bases outside gene matches: 7. Here the CDR3 DNA reads TGTGCCAGCAGTTTTCAGGGGGCGCGTGGTCAGCCCCAGCATTTT. Translation: CASSFQGARGQPQHF.

J is TRBJ1-6 and V is TRBV14; a weak D match, TRBD1 (6 bases). Germline lookup yields CDR1 SGHDN and CDR2 FVKESK. Trimming pared 4 bases from V and 6 bases from J, leaving 16 bases between. This CDR3 is built from 16 residues. This chain's CDR3 is CASSRGHVGGNSPLHF. CDR3 nucleotide sequence: TGTGCCAGCAGCCGGGGCCACGTAGGGGGTAATTCACCCCTCCACTTT.

This rearrangement joins TRBV30 to TRBJ2-3; the match to TRBD2 covers 8 bases. Germline CDR1 is GTSNPN and CDR2 is SVGIG (reference sequence). Trimming removed 2 bases from V and 6 bases from J; junction bases left unmatched: 4. The CDR3 is made up of 13 amino acids. Here the CDR3 reads CAWSRGGTDTQYF. The CDR3 nucleotides are TGTGCCTGGAGTCGGGGGGGAACGGATACGCAGTATTTT.

The chain has TRBV16 and TRBJ2-7, with a weak D call TRBD1 (7 bases). The V end lost 5 bases, the J end lost 3 bases, and 14 bases lay between the germline ends. There are 14 residues in the CDR3. Germline V gene data show CDR1 as KGHSY and CDR2 as FQNENV. The CDR3 sequence is CASSNGGQFYEQYF. Written as DNA, the CDR3 is TGTGCCAGCAGCAACGGGGGACAGTTCTACGAGCAGTACTTC.

This clone was seen once. V gene TRBV5-1 combines with J gene TRBJ2-7; 10 bases map to TRBD2. Losses at the gene ends were 4 bases for V and 2 bases for J; bases not matched to a gene: 3. Germline V CDR1 and CDR2: SGHRS, YFSETQ. The CDR3 runs 14 residues. This CDR3 is CASSGLAGAYEQYF. The CDR3 region has the DNA TGCGCCAGCAGCGGCCTAGCGGGAGCCTACGAGCAGTACTTC.

The rearrangement uses TRBV7-2 and TRBJ2-7; D might be TRBD1 (5 bases). The CDR3 is 13 residues long. Germline loops: CDR1 SGHTA, CDR2 FQGNSA. Trimming removed 0 bases at V and 3 bases at J, with 6 bases between. CDR3 residues: CASSLARDYEQYF. The DNA for the CDR3 is TGTGCCAGCAGCTTAGCCAGGGACTACGAGCAGTACTTC.

J is TRBJ2-7 and V is TRBV14; tentative D call: TRBD2 (5 bases). Trimming took 3 bases from V and 6 from J, leaving 6 bases between them. Germline V gives CDR1 SGHDN, CDR2 FVKESK. CDR3 length: 11 amino acids. The CDR3 DNA reads TGTGCCAGCAGCCACGGAGGCGAGCAGTACTTC. This translates into CASSHGGEQYF.

CDR3 DNA sequence: TGTGCCAGCAGTTTAGTCGGTAGACAGATGACCTATGGCTACACCTTC. It specifies CASSLVGRQMTYGYTF. The chain recombines TRBV28 with TRBJ1-2, with D possibly being TRBD1 (5 bases). Trimming pared 2 bases from V and 4 bases from J, leaving 17 bases between. The germline V gene has CDR1 MDHEN and CDR2 SYDVKM. The CDR3 covers 16 residues.

The V gene is TRBV2, the J gene TRBJ2-6, with 8 positions matching TRBD1. The CDR3 covers 14 residues. V gave up 6 bases and J gave up 15 bases; unmatched junction bases: 13. CDR1 is SNHLY, CDR2 FYNNEI, per germline. The CDR3 DNA reads TGTGCCAGCAGGGGGACAGGCGGGATCGACGGCCTGACTTTC. Amino acids: CASRGTGGIDGLTF.

This clone was recorded only once. The chain is built from TRBV5-6 and TRBJ2-7; D call uncertain. This CDR3 contains 12 residues. Germline V CDR1 and CDR2: SGHDT, YYEEEE. V lost 0 bases, J lost 6 bases, and 7 bases lay in between. This CDR3 is CASSLGPREQYF. The CDR3 bases are TGTGCCAGCAGCTTGGGGCCTCGCGAGCAGTACTTC.

V is TRBV6-1 and J is TRBJ1-1; a weak D match, TRBD1 (5 bases). CDR1 is MNHNS, CDR2 SASEGT, per germline. The V and J ends lost 7 bases and 1 base respectively, with 16 bases between them. The CDR3 contains 15 residues. DNA of the CDR3: TGTGCCAGCAAGGGCAGTTCAAGGGGGAACACTGAAGCTTTCTTT. Protein sequence: CASKGSSRGNTEAFF.

This clone was observed once. The chain links TRBV18 to TRBJ2-5; D is possibly TRBD1 (6 bases). In germline, CDR1 is KGHSH, CDR2 LQKENI. The CDR3 consists of 14 residues. Deletions cut 3 bases from V and 5 bases from J, with 13 bases between. The CDR3 reads CASSPSTGYETQYF. CDR3 sequence (DNA): TGTGCCAGCTCACCTTCAACAGGGTATGAGACCCAGTACTTC.

CDR3 protein: CASRFQGTGELFF. The CDR3 DNA reads TGCGCCAGCAGGTTTCAGGGCACCGGGGAGCTGTTTTTT. V gene TRBV5-1 combines with J gene TRBJ2-2; a possible D gene is TRBD1 (5 bases). Trimming pared 5 bases from V and 4 bases from J, leaving 9 bases between. The CDR3 has 13 residues. Germline V lookup: CDR1 SGHRS, CDR2 YFSETQ.

The chain combines TRBV10-3 with TRBJ2-7; 10 bases align to TRBD2. CDR1 ENHRY and CDR2 SYGVKD come from the germline V gene. Losses at the gene ends were 10 bases for V and 2 bases for J; bases not matched to a gene: 5. This CDR3 contains 13 residues. The CDR3 spells CATGGLATYEQYF. CDR3 DNA sequence: TGTGCCACGGGGGGACTAGCGACCTACGAGCAGTACTTC.

This chain links TRBV27 with TRBJ2-7; 13 bases are shared with TRBD2. The V and J ends lost 6 bases and 4 bases, in that order; junction bases with no gene match: 6. The germline gives CDR1 MNHEY, CDR2 SMNVEV (reference sequence). CDR3 length: 15 amino acids. The CDR3, as DNA: TGTGCCAGCAGCCTCAAGACTAGCGGGAGGTACGAGCAGTACTTC. It yields the protein CASSLKTSGRYEQYF.

This chain joins TRBV28 and TRBJ1-5; 7 bases fit TRBD1. J gave up 2 bases and V 5 bases, and 6 bases lay outside the gene matches. This CDR3 has 15 residues. CDR1 and CDR2 from the germline V gene are MDHEN and SYDVKM. CDR3 amino acids: CASSPHTGGNQPQHF. CDR3 nucleotides: TGTGCCAGCAGTCCTCATACAGGGGGCAATCAGCCCCAGCATTTT.

This chain joins TRBV19 and TRBJ1-2; D not certain. Trimming pared 6 bases from V and 3 bases from J, leaving 20 bases between. The CDR3 loop spans 16 amino acids. Germline CDR1 reads LNHDA; CDR2 reads SQIVND (reference sequence). The CDR3 loop is CASRILTYEEDYGYTF. The CDR3, as DNA: TGTGCCAGTAGGATCCTGACGTACGAGGAGGACTATGGCTACACCTTC.

This chain connects TRBV30 to TRBJ1-3; no firm D call. This CDR3 contains 14 residues. The V end lost 4 bases, the J end lost 2 bases, and 12 bases lay between the germline ends. Germline CDR1 GTSNPN, CDR2 SVGIG (reference sequence). CDR3 region: CAWNGLATGNTIYF. CDR3 sequence (DNA): TGTGCCTGGAACGGGTTAGCAACTGGAAACACCATATATTTT.

This rearrangement joins TRBV9 to TRBJ2-1; D is perhaps TRBD2 (5 bases). The germline CDR1 and CDR2 sequences are SGDLS and YYNGEE. V lost 1 base and J lost 10, with 18 bases in between. The CDR3 extends over 15 amino acids. The CDR3 DNA sequence: TGTGCCAGCAGCGTACAGGCTAGCCTGTCTGGGGAGCAGTTCTTC. Translating it yields CASSVQASLSGEQFF.

The sample holds one count of this clone. V usage is TRBV9 and J usage is TRBJ2-1, with 7 nucleotides matching TRBD2. V dropped 2 bases and J dropped 8; count of bases not matched to a gene: 10. The germline V gene encodes CDR1 SGDLS and CDR2 YYNGEE. The CDR3 is 15 amino acids. The CDR3 reads CASSVRDYDRHEQFF. For the CDR3, the DNA is TGTGCCAGCAGCGTCCGGGACTATGATAGGCATGAGCAGTTCTTC.

The chain uses TRBV5-1 and TRBJ2-1; 8 nucleotides match TRBD1. The CDR3 is made up of 13 amino acids. With 1 base clipped from V and 8 bases from J, the junction kept 2 bases outside the gene matches. Germline lookup yields CDR1 SGHRS and CDR2 YFSETQ. The CDR3 nucleotides are TGCGCCAGCAGCTTGCAGGGGGCCTATGAGCAGTTCTTC. Its translation: CASSLQGAYEQFF.

V and J are TRBV7-3 and TRBJ2-5, with D perhaps TRBD2 (5 bases). The end of the DNA is better explained by TRBJ2-7, so the J call may be wrong. The CDR3 has 14 amino acids. Per the germline V gene, CDR1 is SGHTA and CDR2 is FQGTGA. The CDR3 coding sequence is TGTGCCAGCAGCCCCTCGGGGAACTTCTACGAGCAGTACTTC. Translation gives CASSPSGNFYEQYF.

The V and J genes are TRBV27 and TRBJ2-7, with 8 bases aligning to TRBD1. This CDR3 has 13 residues. J was trimmed by 3 bases and V by 5 bases; bases with no gene match: 3. Germline assignment: CDR1 MNHEY and CDR2 SMNVEV (reference sequence). CDR3 in amino acids: CASSRTGYYEQYF. The CDR3 coding sequence is TGTGCCAGCAGTCGGACAGGGTACTACGAGCAGTACTTC.

The chain is built from TRBV2 and TRBJ2-2; TRBD2 agrees at 12 bases. The CDR3 is made up of 16 amino acids. V gave up 3 bases and J gave up 6 bases; unmatched junction bases: 5. From germline, CDR1 is SNHLY and CDR2 FYNNEI. The CDR3: CASSEGLAGGSGELFF. In nucleotides, the CDR3 is TGTGCCAGCAGTGAGGGGCTAGCGGGAGGGTCCGGGGAGCTGTTTTTT.

To note about this clone: Other DNA sequences from this sample encode an identical CDR3 as well. DNA of the CDR3: TGTGCCAGCTCACCACCAGGAGTGCCCTACGAGCAGTACTTC. Translating it yields CASSPPGVPYEQYF. V gene TRBV18 combines with J gene TRBJ2-7, with D uncertain. V was pared by 0 bases and J by 2 bases, with 8 bases between. The germline gives CDR1 KGHSH, CDR2 LQKENI. There are 14 residues in the CDR3.